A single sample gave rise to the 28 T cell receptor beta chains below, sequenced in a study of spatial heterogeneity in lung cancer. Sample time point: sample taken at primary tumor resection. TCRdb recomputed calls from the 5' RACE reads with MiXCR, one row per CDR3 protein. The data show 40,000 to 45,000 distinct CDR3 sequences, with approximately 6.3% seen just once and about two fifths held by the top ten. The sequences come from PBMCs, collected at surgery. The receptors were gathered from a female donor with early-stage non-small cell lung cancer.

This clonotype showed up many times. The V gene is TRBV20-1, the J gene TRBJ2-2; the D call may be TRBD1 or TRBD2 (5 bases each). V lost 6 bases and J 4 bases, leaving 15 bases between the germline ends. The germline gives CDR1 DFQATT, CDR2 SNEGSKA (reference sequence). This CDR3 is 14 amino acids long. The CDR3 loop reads CSAQGPLGTGELFF. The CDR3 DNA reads TGCAGTGCCCAGGGACCGCTTGGCACCGGGGAGCTGTTTTTT.

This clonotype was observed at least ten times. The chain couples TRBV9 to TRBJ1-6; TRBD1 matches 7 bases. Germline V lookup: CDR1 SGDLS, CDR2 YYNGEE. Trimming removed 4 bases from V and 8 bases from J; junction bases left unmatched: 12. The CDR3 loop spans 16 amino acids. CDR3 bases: TGTGCCAGCAGCCCGTGGGGACAGCAAGGGGATTCACCCCTCCACTTT. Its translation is CASSPWGQQGDSPLHF.

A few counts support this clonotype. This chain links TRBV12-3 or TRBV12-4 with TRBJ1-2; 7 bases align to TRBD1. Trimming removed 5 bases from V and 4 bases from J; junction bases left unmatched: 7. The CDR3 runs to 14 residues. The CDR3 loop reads CASSLLGTVYGYTF. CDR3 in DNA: TGTGCCAGCAGTCTCCTTGGGACAGTCTATGGCTACACCTTC.

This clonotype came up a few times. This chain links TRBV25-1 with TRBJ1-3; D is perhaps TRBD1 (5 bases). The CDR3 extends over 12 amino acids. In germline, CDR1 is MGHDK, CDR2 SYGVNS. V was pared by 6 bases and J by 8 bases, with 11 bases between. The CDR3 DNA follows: TGTGCCAGCAGCCGACAGACCGACACCATATATTTT. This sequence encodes CASSRQTDTIYF.

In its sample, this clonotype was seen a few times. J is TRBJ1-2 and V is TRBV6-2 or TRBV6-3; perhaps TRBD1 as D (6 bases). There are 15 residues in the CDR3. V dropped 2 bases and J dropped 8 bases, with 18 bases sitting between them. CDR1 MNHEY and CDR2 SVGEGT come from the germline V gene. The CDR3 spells CASSYPRTDSLGYTF. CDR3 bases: TGTGCCAGCAGTTACCCCCGGACAGACTCACTCGGCTACACCTTC.

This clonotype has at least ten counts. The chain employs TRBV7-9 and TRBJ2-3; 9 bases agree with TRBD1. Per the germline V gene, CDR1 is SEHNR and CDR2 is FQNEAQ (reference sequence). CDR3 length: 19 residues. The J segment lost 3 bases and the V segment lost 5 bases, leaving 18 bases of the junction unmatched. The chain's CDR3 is CASSRTGEKPLSRTDTQYF. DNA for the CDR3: TGTGCCAGCAGCCGGACAGGGGAGAAACCCCTCTCGCGAACAGATACGCAGTATTTT.

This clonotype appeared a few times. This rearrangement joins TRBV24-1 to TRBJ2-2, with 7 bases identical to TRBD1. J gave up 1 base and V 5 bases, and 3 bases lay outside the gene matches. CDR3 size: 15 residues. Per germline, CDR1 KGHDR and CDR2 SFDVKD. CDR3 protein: CATSGGQENTGELFF. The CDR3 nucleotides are TGTGCCACCAGTGGCGGACAGGAGAACACCGGGGAGCTGTTTTTT.

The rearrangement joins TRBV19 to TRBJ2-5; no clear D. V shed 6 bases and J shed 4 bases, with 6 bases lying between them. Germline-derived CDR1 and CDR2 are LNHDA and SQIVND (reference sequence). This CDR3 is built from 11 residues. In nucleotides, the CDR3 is TGTGCCAGTAGGGCTGCAGAGACCCAGTACTTC. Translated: CASRAAETQYF.

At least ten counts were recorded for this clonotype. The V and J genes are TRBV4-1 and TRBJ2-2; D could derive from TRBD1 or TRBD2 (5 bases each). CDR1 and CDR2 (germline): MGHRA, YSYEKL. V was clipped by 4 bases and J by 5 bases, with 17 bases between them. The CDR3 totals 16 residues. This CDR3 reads CASSPRGVGETGELFF. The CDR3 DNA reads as TGCGCCAGCAGCCCACGAGGGGTCGGAGAGACCGGGGAGCTGTTTTTT.

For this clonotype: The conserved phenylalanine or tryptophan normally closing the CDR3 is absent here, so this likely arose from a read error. As DNA, the CDR3 is TGTGCCAGCAGATCCAGCGGGGGGGCCGGAGAGACCCAGTACCTC. Its translation is CASRSSGGAGETQYL. The gene calls are TRBV6-1 and TRBJ2-5, with 10 bases identical to TRBD2. The CDR3 has 15 residues. V lost 6 bases, J lost 4 bases, and 8 bases stayed unmatched. Germline V gene sequence: CDR1 MNHNS, CDR2 SASEGT.

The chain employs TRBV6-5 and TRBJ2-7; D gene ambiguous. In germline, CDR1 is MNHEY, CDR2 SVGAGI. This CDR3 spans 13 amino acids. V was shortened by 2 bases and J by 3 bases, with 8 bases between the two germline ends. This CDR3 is CASSYLQNYEQYF. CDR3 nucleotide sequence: TGTGCCAGCAGTTACCTCCAGAACTACGAGCAGTACTTC.

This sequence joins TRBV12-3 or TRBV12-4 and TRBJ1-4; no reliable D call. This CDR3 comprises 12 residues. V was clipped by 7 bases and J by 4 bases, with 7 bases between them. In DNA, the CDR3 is TGTGCCAGCAAGGATGATAATGAAAAACTGTTTTTT. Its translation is CASKDDNEKLFF.

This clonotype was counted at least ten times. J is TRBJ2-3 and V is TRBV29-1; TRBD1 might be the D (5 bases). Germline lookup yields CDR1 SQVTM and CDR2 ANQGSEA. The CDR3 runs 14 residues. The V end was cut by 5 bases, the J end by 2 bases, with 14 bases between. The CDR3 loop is CSVLDRRDTDTQYF. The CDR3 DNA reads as TGCAGCGTTCTAGATCGCAGGGACACAGATACGCAGTATTTT.

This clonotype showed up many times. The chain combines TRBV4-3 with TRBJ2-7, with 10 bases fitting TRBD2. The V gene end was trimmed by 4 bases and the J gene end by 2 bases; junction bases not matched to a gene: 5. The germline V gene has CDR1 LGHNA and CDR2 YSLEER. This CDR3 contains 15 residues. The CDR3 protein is CASSLRTSGPYEQYF. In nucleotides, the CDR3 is TGCGCCAGCAGCCTCAGGACTAGCGGTCCCTACGAGCAGTACTTC.

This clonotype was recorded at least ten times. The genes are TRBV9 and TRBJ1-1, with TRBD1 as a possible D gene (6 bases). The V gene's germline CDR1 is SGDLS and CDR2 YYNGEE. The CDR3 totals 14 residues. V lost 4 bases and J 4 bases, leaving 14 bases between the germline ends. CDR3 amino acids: CASSTGGTSTEAFF. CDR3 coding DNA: TGTGCCAGCAGCACTGGGGGCACCTCCACTGAAGCTTTCTTT.

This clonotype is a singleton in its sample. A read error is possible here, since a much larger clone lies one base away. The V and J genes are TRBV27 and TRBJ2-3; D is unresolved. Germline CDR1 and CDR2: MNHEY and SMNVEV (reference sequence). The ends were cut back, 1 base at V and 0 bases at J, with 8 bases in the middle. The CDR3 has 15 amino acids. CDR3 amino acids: CASSLYGESTDTQYF. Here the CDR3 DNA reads TGTGCCAGCAGTTTATATGGGGAAAGCACAGATACGCAGTATTTT.

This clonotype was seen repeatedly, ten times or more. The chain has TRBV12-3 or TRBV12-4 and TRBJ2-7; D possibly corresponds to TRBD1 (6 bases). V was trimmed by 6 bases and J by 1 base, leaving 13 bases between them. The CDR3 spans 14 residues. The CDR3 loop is CASRRQAESYEQYF. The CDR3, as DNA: TGTGCCAGCAGACGACAGGCGGAGTCCTACGAGCAGTACTTC.

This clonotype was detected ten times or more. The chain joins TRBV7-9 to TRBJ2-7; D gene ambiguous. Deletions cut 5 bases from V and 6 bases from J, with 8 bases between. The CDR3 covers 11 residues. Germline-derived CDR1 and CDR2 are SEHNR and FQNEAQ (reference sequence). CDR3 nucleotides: TGTGCCAGCAGCCTTGAGAGCGAGCAGTACTTC. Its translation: CASSLESEQYF.

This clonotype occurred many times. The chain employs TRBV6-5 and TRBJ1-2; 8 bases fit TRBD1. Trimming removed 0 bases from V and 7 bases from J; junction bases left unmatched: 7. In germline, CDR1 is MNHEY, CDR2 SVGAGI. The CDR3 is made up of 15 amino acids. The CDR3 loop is CASSYSRTGNLGYTF. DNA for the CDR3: TGTGCCAGCAGTTACTCAAGGACAGGGAATCTTGGCTACACCTTC.

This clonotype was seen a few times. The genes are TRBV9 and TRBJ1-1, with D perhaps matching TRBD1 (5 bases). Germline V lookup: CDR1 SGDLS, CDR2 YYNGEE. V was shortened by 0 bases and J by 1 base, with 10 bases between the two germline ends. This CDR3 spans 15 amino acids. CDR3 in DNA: TGTGCCAGCAGCGTAGGGGTGGGGACGAACACTGAAGCTTTCTTT. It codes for CASSVGVGTNTEAFF.

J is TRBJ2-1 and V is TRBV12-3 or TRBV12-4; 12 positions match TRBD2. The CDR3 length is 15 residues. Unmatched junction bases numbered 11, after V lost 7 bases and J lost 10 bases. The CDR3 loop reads CASTATSGGPREQFF. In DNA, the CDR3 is TGTGCCAGCACCGCCACTAGCGGGGGGCCAAGAGAGCAGTTCTTC.

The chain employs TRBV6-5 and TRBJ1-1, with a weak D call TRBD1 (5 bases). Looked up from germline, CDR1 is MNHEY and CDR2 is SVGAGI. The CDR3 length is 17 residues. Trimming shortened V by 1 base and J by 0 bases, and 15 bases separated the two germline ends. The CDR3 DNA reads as TGTGCCAGCAGTTACTTGATCCCTTCGGGACTGAACACTGAAGCTTTCTTT. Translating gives CASSYLIPSGLNTEAFF.

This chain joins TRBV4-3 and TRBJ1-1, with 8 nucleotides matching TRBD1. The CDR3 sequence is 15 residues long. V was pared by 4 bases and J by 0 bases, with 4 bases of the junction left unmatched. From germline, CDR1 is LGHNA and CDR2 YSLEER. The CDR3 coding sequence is TGCGCCAGCAGCCGGGGACAGGCGGTGAACACTGAAGCTTTCTTT. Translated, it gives CASSRGQAVNTEAFF.

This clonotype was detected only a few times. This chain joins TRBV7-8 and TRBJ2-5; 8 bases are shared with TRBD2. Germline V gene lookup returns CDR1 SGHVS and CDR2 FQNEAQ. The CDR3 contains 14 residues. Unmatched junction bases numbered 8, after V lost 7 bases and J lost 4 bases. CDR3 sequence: CASTPRGGRETQYF. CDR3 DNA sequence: TGTGCCAGCACCCCTCGCGGGGGGCGAGAGACCCAGTACTTC.

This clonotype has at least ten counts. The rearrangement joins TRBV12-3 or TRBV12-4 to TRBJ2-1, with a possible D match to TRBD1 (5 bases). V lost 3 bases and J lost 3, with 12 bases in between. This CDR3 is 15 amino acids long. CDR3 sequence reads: CASSFGQNDYNEQFF. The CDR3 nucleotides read TGTGCCAGCAGTTTCGGACAAAACGACTACAATGAGCAGTTCTTC.

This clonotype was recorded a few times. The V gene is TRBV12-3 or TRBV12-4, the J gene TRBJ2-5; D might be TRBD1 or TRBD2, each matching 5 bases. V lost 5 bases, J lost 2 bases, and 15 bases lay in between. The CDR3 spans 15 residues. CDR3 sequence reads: CASSPPGTAQETQYF. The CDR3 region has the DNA TGTGCCAGCAGTCCCCCCGGGACGGCTCAAGAGACCCAGTACTTC.

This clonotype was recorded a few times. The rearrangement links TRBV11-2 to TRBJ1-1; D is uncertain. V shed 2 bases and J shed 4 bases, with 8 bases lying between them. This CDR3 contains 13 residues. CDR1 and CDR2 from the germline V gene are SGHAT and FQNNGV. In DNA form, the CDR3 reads TGTGCCAGCAGCTTACGGTTGGGCACTGAAGCTTTCTTT. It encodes CASSLRLGTEAFF.

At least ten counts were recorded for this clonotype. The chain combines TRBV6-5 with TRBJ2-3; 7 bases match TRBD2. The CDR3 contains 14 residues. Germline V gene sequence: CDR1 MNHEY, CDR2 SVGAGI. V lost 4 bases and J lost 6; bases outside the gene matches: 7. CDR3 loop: CASSSGLGGDTQYF. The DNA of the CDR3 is TGTGCCAGCAGTTCTGGACTAGGCGGGGATACGCAGTATTTT.